These T cell receptor beta chains were read from a single sample in a study of human T cells and chemical hapten exposure. One entry per CDR3 protein results from TCRdb running MiXCR on the RACE reads. The table lists approximately 97,000 distinct CDR3 sequences, roughly a quarter of them singletons. The sequences come from whole blood, collected in connection with sensitization to the hapten diphenylcyclopropenone (DPC). The receptors derive from a man in his forties or fifties with alopecia areata. Some clones in this sample may be carry-over from other donors' samples. CDR3s include the opening cysteine and the closing phenylalanine or tryptophan. A D gene is named only where the DNA matches it firmly. Expanded clones get a size class; other rows say once, few or many, or leave the size out.

clone_size d_call j_call v_call cdr3_aa cdr3_nt
. . TRBJ1-2 TRBV2 CASTKDSYGYTF TGTGCCAGCACCAAGGACAGTTATGGCTACACCTTC
many . TRBJ2-2 TRBV18 CASSPTTANTGELFF TGTGCCAGCTCACCAACAACCGCGAACACCGGGGAGCTGTTTTTT
few . TRBJ2-1 TRBV12-3/TRBV12-4 CASSSTGQIQFF TGTGCCAGCAGTTCAACCGGACAGATCCAGTTCTTC
few TRBD2 TRBJ2-1 TRBV3-1 CASSQEILAAGGREGQFF TGTGCCAGCAGCCAAGAGATTTTGGCGGCGGGAGGAAGAGAGGGGCAGTTCTTC
few . TRBJ1-6 TRBV2 CASSLGHYNSSPLHF TGTGCCAGCAGCCTGGGACACTATAATTCTTCACCCCTCCACTTT
. . TRBJ2-1 TRBV9 CASSPHPTDNEQFF TGTGCCAGCAGCCCTCATCCGACAGACAATGAGCAGTTCTTC
few . TRBJ2-1 TRBV15 CATSVDYSSYNEQFF TGTGCCACCAGCGTGGACTATAGCTCCTACAATGAGCAGTTCTTC
few TRBD1 TRBJ1-1 TRBV7-3 CASSSTGGFTEAFF TGTGCCAGCAGCTCGACAGGGGGGTTCACTGAAGCTTTCTTT
few TRBD2 TRBJ2-7 TRBV7-6 CASSSASGSYEQYF TGTGCCAGCAGCTCGGCTAGCGGAAGCTACGAGCAGTACTTC
few . TRBJ2-1 TRBV20-1 CSARGPIRVSYNEQFF TGCAGTGCTAGAGGACCGATCAGGGTGTCCTACAATGAGCAGTTCTTC
. . TRBJ2-7 TRBV20-1 CSARVSKVGVEFYEQYF TGCAGTGCTAGAGTCTCAAAGGTGGGAGTAGAATTTTACGAGCAGTACTTC
. . TRBJ2-6 TRBV5-1 CASSLVANSGANVLTF TGCGCCAGCAGCTTGGTTGCGAACTCTGGGGCCAACGTCCTGACTTTC
few TRBD2 TRBJ2-3 TRBV15 CATSSRVGGADTQYF TGTGCCACCAGCAGCAGGGTCGGGGGGGCAGATACGCAGTATTTT
. TRBD1 TRBJ1-1 TRBV28 CASSSTGAVDTEAFF TGTGCCAGCAGTTCAACAGGGGCAGTGGACACTGAAGCTTTCTTT
. . TRBJ2-7 TRBV12-3/TRBV12-4 CVSRQDGISYEQYF TGTGTCAGCAGGCAAGATGGGATCTCCTACGAGCAGTACTTC
few TRBD2 TRBJ2-3 TRBV20-1 CSAPTSGSRTDTQYF TGCAGTGCTCCAACTAGCGGGAGTAGGACAGATACGCAGTATTTT
. TRBD2 TRBJ2-7 TRBV4-1 CASSQDSTSGTYEQYF TGCGCCAGCAGCCAAGATAGTACTAGCGGTACCTACGAGCAGTACTTC